This T cell receptor beta chain was obtained from a study of lymphopenia after photon versus proton radiotherapy. Overall study results and limits: After lymphocyte nadir, photon-treated repertoires showed oligoclonal expansion, especially CD8+ Temra. Better survival with proton therapy was suggested as possible, not demonstrated. In patients who died, overall survival fell as post-nadir TCR diversity dropped more. Photon-treated patients lost naive T cells and TCR diversity; proton-treated stayed stable.

Germline V gives CDR1 SGDLS, CDR2 YYNGEE. There are 14 residues in the CDR3. With 3 bases removed from V and 8 bases from J, the gap between germline ends came to 15 bases. A few counts support this clone. Its antigen is not identified. Here immunoSEQ multiplex PCR was the method, and the copy in TCRdb shows in-frame clones only, minus some. Here the sample spans 50,000 to 65,000 clones, approximately 90% being singletons. The chain couples TRBV9 to TRBJ2-4, with D possibly matching TRBD1 (6 bases). The clonotype comes from a man of 80 years or more with esophageal cancer. This sample comprised peripheral blood, obtained from a patient treated with proton-based radiotherapy. In nucleotides, the CDR3 is TGTGCCAGCAGCGGACGGGACACCAGAGACATTCAGTACTTC. This gives the protein CASSGRDTRDIQYF.